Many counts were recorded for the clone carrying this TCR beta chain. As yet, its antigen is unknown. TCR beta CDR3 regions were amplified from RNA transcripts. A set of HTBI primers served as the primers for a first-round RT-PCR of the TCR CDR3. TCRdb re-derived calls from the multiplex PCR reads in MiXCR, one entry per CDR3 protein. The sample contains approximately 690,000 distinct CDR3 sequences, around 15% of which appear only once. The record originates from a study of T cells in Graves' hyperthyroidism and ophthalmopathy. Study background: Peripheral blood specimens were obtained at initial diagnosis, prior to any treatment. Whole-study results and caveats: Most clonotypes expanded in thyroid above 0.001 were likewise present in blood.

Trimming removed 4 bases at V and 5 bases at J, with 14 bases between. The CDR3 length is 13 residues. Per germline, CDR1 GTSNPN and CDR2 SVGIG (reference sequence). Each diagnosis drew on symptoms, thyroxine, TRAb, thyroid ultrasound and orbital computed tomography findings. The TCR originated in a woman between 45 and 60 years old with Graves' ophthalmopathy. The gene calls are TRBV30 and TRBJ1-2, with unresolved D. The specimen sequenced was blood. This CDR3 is CAWNSQRVYGYTF. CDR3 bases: TGTGCCTGGAACTCCCAGAGGGTTTATGGCTACACCTTC.